These T cell receptor beta chains were read from a single sample in a study of cytomegalovirus exposure and HLA in healthy donors. Method: immunoSEQ multiplex PCR; TCRdb's copy keeps in-frame clones and lacks some. The top ten hold 2.9% of the sample, which has under 250,000 clones, about 78% seen once. The specimen was PBMCs. These receptors came from a woman in her twenties or thirties in good health and CMV-seronegative. Both conserved end residues are part of each CDR3. Fields, in order: J gene, V gene, CDR3 protein.

TRBJ1-6	TRBV2	CASSEGGQGNSPLHF
TRBJ1-6	TRBV5-6	CASSEQGAYSPLHF
TRBJ2-7	TRBV6-5	CASSYPGGEGTYEQYF
TRBJ2-1	TRBV5-1	CASSLVGQGPYNEQFF
TRBJ1-1	TRBV5-4	CASSLGGQGANTEAFF
TRBJ1-5	TRBV18	CASSRIPGQGSDQPQHF
TRBJ2-5	TRBV5-4	CASSGGGQGVRTQYF
TRBJ2-1	TRBV15	CATSSRLSSYNEQFF
TRBJ1-2	TRBV6-5	CASSYQGGANYGYTF
TRBJ2-5	TRBV4-2	CASSQGLRDYQETQYF
TRBJ2-1	TRBV2	CASSTRFPNEQFF
TRBJ2-5	TRBV5-1	CASSLLEGETQYF
TRBJ2-7	TRBV6-5	CASSHYEQYF
TRBJ2-1	TRBV2	CASRTRQGAYNEQFF
TRBJ2-7	TRBV5-4	CASSPAPTSTGGGYEQYF
TRBJ2-7	TRBV6-5	CASTSGLPHGQYF
TRBJ2-2	TRBV28	CASTFGGLAGGAGELFF
TRBJ2-3	TRBV7-9	CASNLGGKVLGDTQYF
TRBJ1-1	TRBV9	CASSAGCNTEAFF
TRBJ1-2	TRBV19	CASQKMGGSNGYTF
TRBJ2-7	TRBV18	CASSPLAGVSYEQYF
TRBJ1-1	TRBV29-1	CSCRGNPEAFF
TRBJ1-1	TRBV4-1	CASSQTRAKRGNTEAFF
TRBJ2-7	TRBV18	CASSLGTPYEQYF
TRBJ1-2	TRBV7-2	CASSKVRTGGPYGYTF
TRBJ1-6	TRBV5-1	CASSSSGNSPLHF
TRBJ1-5	TRBV27	CASSWTGRWGNQPQHF
TRBJ2-3	TRBV2	CARTSLRRTDTQYF
TRBJ1-1	TRBV7-8	CASTPKRPQDTEAFF
TRBJ1-1	TRBV4-1	CASSHSRGGTEAFF
TRBJ1-5	TRBV10-3	CAISESRGFRQINQPQHF
TRBJ2-2	TRBV7-9	CASSREGSKSTGELFF
TRBJ2-5	TRBV5-1	CASSLEPRETQYF
TRBJ2-7	TRBV30	CAWSDQTGLEQYF
TRBJ2-4	TRBV6-5	CASSYRWEPGGNIQYF
TRBJ2-5	TRBV7-7	CASSWDREETQYF
TRBJ2-7	TRBV28	CASSLRRLAGADEQYF
TRBJ2-1	TRBV19	CASSLGLALLNEQFF
TRBJ1-4	TRBV5-1	CASSLSIGQGEKKLFF
TRBJ2-1	TRBV5-1	CASSLGAQDNEQFF
.	TRBV7-9	CASRTTGSSYEQYF
TRBJ1-3	TRBV9	CASSKEGHGNTIYF
TRBJ1-2	TRBV13	CASKLTTDYGYTF
TRBJ2-7	TRBV5-8	CASSFVQGEQYF
TRBJ1-1	TRBV6-1	CASSFNRALNTEAFF
TRBJ1-1	TRBV9	CASSVAKGVNTEAFF
TRBJ2-7	TRBV4-1	CASSQGTGGSYEQYF
TRBJ2-7	TRBV19	CATGEGTYEQYF
TRBJ1-2	TRBV30	CASRGGNKNYGYTF
TRBJ2-7	TRBV2	CASSEGRGRSYEQYF
TRBJ2-3	TRBV2	CASRIDRGWDTQYF
TRBJ2-7	TRBV6-5	CASTFGGALYF